The 5 T cell receptor beta chains below come from one sample, sequenced in a study of glioma-infiltrating T cells. The iRepertoire nested amplicon-rescue multiplex PCR amplified TCR alpha and beta CDR3s from RNA. MiXCR, applied by TCRdb to the multiplex PCR reads, yields one record per CDR3 protein. The sample contains some 120,000 distinct CDR3 sequences, 23% of which appear only once. Sequenced: glioma tissue, nonneoplastic brain tissue, or PBMCs (not recorded which). The origin of the receptors is a human donor with low-grade glioma or glioblastoma, undergoing nonglioma brain surgery, or in good health (not recorded which).

This clonotype was found many times. The V call is TRBV24-1, the J call TRBJ2-3, with D tentatively TRBD1 or TRBD2 (5 bases each). This CDR3 is built from 14 residues. CDR1 KGHDR and CDR2 SFDVKD come from the germline V gene. Between the trimmed V and J ends, which lost 4 bases and 4 bases, there was a span of 11 bases. This chain's CDR3 is CATSDPGSSDTQYF. The CDR3 DNA reads TGTGCCACCAGTGACCCAGGGAGTTCAGATACGCAGTATTTT.

This clonotype was detected ten times or more. The CDR3 DNA follows: TGTGCCAGCAGATCAGGGGCGGGGGAGACCCAGTACTTC. This translates into CASRSGAGETQYF. The rearrangement links TRBV6-1 to TRBJ2-5; D may correspond to TRBD1 or TRBD2 (6 bases each). There are 13 residues in the CDR3. Trimming took 6 bases from V and 5 from J, leaving 13 bases between them. Germline lookup yields CDR1 MNHNS and CDR2 SASEGT.

The chain joins TRBV19 to TRBJ2-7, with a weak D call TRBD2 (6 bases). There are 16 residues in the CDR3. Germline V gene sequence: CDR1 LNHDA, CDR2 SQIVND (reference sequence). Trimming stripped 3 bases from V and 5 bases from J, with 20 bases between. The CDR3 sequence is CASSITNGGLSHEQYF. In DNA form, the CDR3 reads TGTGCCAGTAGTATCACGAATGGGGGACTGTCCCACGAGCAGTACTTC. Looking up the rest from reference TRBV19 and TRBJ2-7 gives the full variable domain: DGGITQSPKYLFRKEGQNVTLSCEQNLNHDAMYWYRQDPGQGLRLIYYSQIVNDFQKGDIAEGYSVSREKKESFPLTVTSAQKNPTAFYLCASSITNGGLSHEQYFGPGTRLTVT.

This clonotype has just a few counts. A read error is possible here, since a much larger clone lies one base away. This chain joins TRBV27 and TRBJ1-3; weak D call: TRBD1 (6 bases). The CDR3 is 15 residues long. Germline values: CDR1 MNHEY, CDR2 SMNVEV (reference sequence). The CDR3: CSSSSWTASGNTIYF. CDR3 in DNA: TGTTCCAGCAGTTCATGGACAGCTTCTGGAAACACCATATATTTT.

This clonotype was observed many times. V and J are TRBV4-1 and TRBJ2-1; 11 bases align to TRBD2. In germline, CDR1 is MGHRA, CDR2 YSYEKL. This CDR3 comprises 15 residues. Trimming cost V 5 bases and J 5 bases; bases outside gene matches: 5. DNA for the CDR3: TGCGCCAGCAGCGGAAGACTAGCGGGGAACAATGAGCAGTTCTTC. Translated, it gives CASSGRLAGNNEQFF.